One and the same sample provided the 23 T cell receptor beta chains below, sequenced in a study of blood T cell repertoires in COVID-19. Here immunoSEQ multiplex PCR was the method, and the copy in TCRdb shows in-frame clones only, minus some. This table holds some 250,000 clones, roughly 89% found once. Sequencing was carried out using PBMCs or T cells enriched from blood (not recorded which). The receptors were gathered from a young woman with acute COVID-19.

The rearrangement uses TRBV6-5 and TRBJ2-2; 7 bases fit TRBD2. V lost 4 bases and J lost 4; bases outside the gene matches: 9. The CDR3 is 16 residues long. Germline CDR1 is MNHEY and CDR2 is SVGAGI. DNA for the CDR3: TGTGCCAGCAGTTTCGAGACTAGCCCTGTCACCGGGGAGCTGTTTTTT. The encoded protein is CASSFETSPVTGELFF.

The chain is built from TRBV2 and TRBJ1-2; 7 bases map to TRBD1. Unmatched junction bases numbered 9, after V lost 4 bases and J lost 4 bases. The CDR3 is made up of 15 amino acids. Germline CDR1 SNHLY, CDR2 FYNNEI. Written as DNA, the CDR3 is TGTGCCAGCAGTGTGACAGGGCAGTCGAGCTATGGCTACACCTTC. Protein product: CASSVTGQSSYGYTF.

The chain uses TRBV5-5 and TRBJ1-5; 9 nucleotides align to TRBD1. Trimming removed 6 bases from V and 6 bases from J; junction bases left unmatched: 7. CDR1 and CDR2 (germline): SGHKS, YYEKEE (reference sequence). This CDR3 is built from 14 residues. In DNA, the CDR3 is TGTGCCAGCAACCTACAGGGGGCGAGTCAGCCCCAGCATTTT. Its translation is CASNLQGASQPQHF.

The rearrangement links TRBV7-6 to TRBJ1-6; D may be TRBD1 (5 bases). CDR3 length: 15 residues. Per germline, CDR1 SGHVS and CDR2 FNYEAQ. V was pared by 3 bases and J by 5 bases, with 11 bases between. This CDR3 reads CASSFGAQHNSPLHF. The CDR3 DNA sequence: TGTGCCAGCAGCTTTGGGGCCCAGCATAATTCACCCCTCCACTTT.

The chain carries TRBV5-4 and TRBJ2-2, with 10 bases aligning to TRBD1. This CDR3 contains 16 residues. V lost 2 bases, J lost 4 bases, and 5 bases stayed unmatched. Germline V gene data show CDR1 as SGHNT and CDR2 as YYREEE (reference sequence). The DNA for the CDR3 is TGTGCCAGCAGCTTCCCCGGGACAGGGGTCACCGGGGAGCTGTTTTTT. Protein sequence: CASSFPGTGVTGELFF.

The chain uses TRBV5-6 and TRBJ2-7; TRBD2 aligns across 8 bases. Trimming at V came to 3 bases and at J to 6 bases, leaving 11 bases not matched to a gene. CDR3 length: 15 amino acids. CDR1 and CDR2 from the germline V gene are SGHDT and YYEEEE. CDR3 bases: TGTGCCAGCAGCTCCCCGAGCGGGGGAGGGGGCGAGCAGTACTTC. Translated, it gives CASSSPSGGGGEQYF.

The rearrangement uses TRBV13 and TRBJ1-4; 9 bases are shared with TRBD1. CDR3 length: 13 residues. V was clipped by 5 bases and J by 12 bases; unmatched bases: 7. Germline V gene sequence: CDR1 PRHDT, CDR2 FYEKMQ (reference sequence). The CDR3 coding sequence is TGTGCCAGCAGCGGGGACAGGGACGGGGAACTGTTTTTT. Translating it yields CASSGDRDGELFF.

The V and J genes are TRBV28 and TRBJ2-3; possibly TRBD2 for D (7 bases). This CDR3 contains 15 residues. V lost 5 bases to trimming and J lost 5 bases, with 17 bases between them. Per the germline V gene, CDR1 is MDHEN and CDR2 is SYDVKM. The CDR3 DNA reads TGTGCCAGCAGTCGATTGTCGGGGGGCAGAGATACGCAGTATTTT. Encoded protein: CASSRLSGGRDTQYF.

J is TRBJ2-3 and V is TRBV6-5; TRBD2 aligns across 8 bases. Germline lookup yields CDR1 MNHEY and CDR2 SVGAGI. The trim removed 6 bases at V and 4 bases at J, leaving 9 bases unmatched. The CDR3 has 15 amino acids. DNA of the CDR3: TGTGCCAGCAGAGCAGGAGGGCGGGGGGCAGATACGCAGTATTTT. Protein sequence: CASRAGGRGADTQYF.

V and J are TRBV10-3 and TRBJ2-2; D is uncertain. The CDR3 runs 14 residues. CDR1 and CDR2 (germline): ENHRY, SYGVKD. V lost 6 bases to trimming and J lost 2 bases, with 10 bases between them. In DNA form, the CDR3 reads TGTGCCATCAGGGCAGGCCCAAACACCGGGGAGCTGTTTTTT. Its translation: CAIRAGPNTGELFF.

This sequence joins TRBV27 and TRBJ2-3; 8 nucleotides line up with TRBD2. The CDR3 length is 15 residues. From germline, CDR1 is MNHEY and CDR2 SMNVEV (reference sequence). Trimming removed 3 bases from V and 3 bases from J; junction bases left unmatched: 5. CDR3 in DNA: TGTGCCAGCAGTTTCCGCGGGGGGAGGACAGATACGCAGTATTTT. Amino acids: CASSFRGGRTDTQYF.

The chain links TRBV14 to TRBJ1-1, with D hard to call. CDR3 length equals 12 residues. The germline gives CDR1 SGHDN, CDR2 FVKESK. The V gene lost 2 bases and the J gene lost 11 bases, with 12 bases spanning the gap. CDR3 sequence reads: CASSQTAGRAFF. The CDR3 coding sequence is TGTGCCAGCAGCCAAACAGCCGGTAGGGCTTTCTTT.

The genes are TRBV3-1 (or the pseudogene TRBV3-2) and TRBJ2-7; D possibly corresponds to TRBD1 (6 bases). V lost 4 bases to trimming and J lost 6 bases, with 16 bases between them. This CDR3 is built from 14 residues. Germline-derived CDR1 and CDR2 are LGHDT and YNNKEL (reference sequence). The CDR3 region has the DNA TGTGCCAGCAGCCGCACAGGGTACTTATCCGAGCAGTACTTC. It yields the protein CASSRTGYLSEQYF.

The chain employs TRBV2 and TRBJ1-1, with 7 bases that match TRBD1. Germline V gene data show CDR1 as SNHLY and CDR2 as FYNNEI. The CDR3 consists of 13 residues. J gave up 2 bases and V 8 bases, and 5 bases lay outside the gene matches. The CDR3 is CASGRQGNTEAFF. CDR3 DNA: TGTGCCAGCGGTCGACAGGGCAACACTGAAGCTTTCTTT.

The CDR3 DNA reads TGTGCCAGCATCTTAAGGGAGGGTTTGAATGAAAAACTGTTTTTT. It yields the protein CASILREGLNEKLFF. The chain carries TRBV2 and TRBJ1-4, with D unclear. V lost 7 bases to trimming and J lost 5 bases, with 17 bases between them. CDR1 is SNHLY, CDR2 FYNNEI, per germline. The CDR3 length is 15 residues.

This clone was seen just once. This chain connects TRBV6-5 to TRBJ1-2; 7 nucleotides agree with TRBD1. V was pared by 2 bases and J by 8 bases, with 8 bases of the junction left unmatched. The CDR3 contains 14 residues. CDR1 and CDR2 (germline): MNHEY, SVGAGI. CDR3 protein: CASSYLRGLEGYTF. CDR3 in DNA: TGTGCCAGCAGTTACCTCAGGGGGTTGGAAGGCTACACCTTC.

This clone appeared a few times. The V call is TRBV6-5, the J call TRBJ1-3; TRBD1 is a possible D gene (5 bases). CDR1 is MNHEY and CDR2 is SVGAGI in the germline V gene. This CDR3 has 15 residues. V was trimmed by 6 bases and J by 2 bases, leaving 14 bases between them. In nucleotides, the CDR3 is TGTGCCAGCAGAACGGACACCCTCGCTGGAAACACCATATATTTT. Translation: CASRTDTLAGNTIYF.

The CDR3 reads CASSLGTFLGEQFF. CDR3 in DNA: TGTGCCAGCAGTCTGGGGACTTTCCTTGGTGAGCAGTTCTTC. J is TRBJ2-1 and V is TRBV6-5, with D perhaps matching TRBD2 (6 bases). Trimming removed 5 bases from V and 9 bases from J, with 17 bases in between. The CDR3 covers 14 residues. Germline lookup yields CDR1 MNHEY and CDR2 SVGAGI.

This sequence joins TRBV4-3 and TRBJ2-5; D is ambiguous. The CDR3 has 15 amino acids. Trimming stripped 0 bases from V and 1 base from J, with 9 bases between. Germline CDR1 is LGHNA and CDR2 is YSLEER. The CDR3 region has the DNA TGCGCCAGCAGCCAAGATGGCAGGCTCCAAGAGACCCAGTACTTC. Its protein product is CASSQDGRLQETQYF.

This chain connects TRBV11-3 to TRBJ2-1, with 9 bases aligning to TRBD2. V lost 0 bases, J lost 6 bases, and 3 bases stayed unmatched. Germline V gives CDR1 SGHNT, CDR2 YENEEA. The CDR3 length is 15 residues. The CDR3 DNA follows: TGTGCCAGCAGCTTAGAGGGACTAGCAGGCAATGAGCAGTTCTTC. It specifies CASSLEGLAGNEQFF.

The J gene is TRBJ1-6, the V gene TRBV19; D unclear. With 6 bases removed from V and 7 bases from J, the gap between germline ends came to 10 bases. The CDR3 runs 13 residues. Germline assignment: CDR1 LNHDA and CDR2 SQIVND (reference sequence). CDR3 protein: CASRTEVNSPLHF. In nucleotides, the CDR3 is TGTGCCAGTAGGACGGAGGTGAATTCACCCCTCCACTTT.

Notes on this clone: This sample includes further DNA sequences coding for the same CDR3. The chain recombines TRBV5-5 with TRBJ1-4; 7 bases match TRBD1. After removal of 0 bases from V and 3 bases from J, the junction contained 2 bases not matched to a gene. This CDR3 has 15 amino acids. CDR1 and CDR2 (germline): SGHKS, YYEKEE (reference sequence). CDR3 protein: CASSLGGTANEKLFF. CDR3 DNA: TGTGCCAGCAGCTTGGGTGGGACAGCTAATGAAAAACTGTTTTTT.

J is TRBJ2-5 and V is TRBV29-1, with TRBD1 matching 7 bases. Germline assignment: CDR1 SQVTM and CDR2 ANQGSEA. V lost 6 bases to trimming and J lost 4 bases; unmatched junction nucleotides: 11. The CDR3 is 14 amino acids. The CDR3: CSVLTGEVRETQYF. The CDR3 DNA sequence: TGCAGCGTGTTAACAGGGGAAGTTAGAGAGACCCAGTACTTC.